This T cell receptor beta chain was captured by sequencing in a study of T cell changes during pregnancy in multiple sclerosis. Here immunoSEQ multiplex PCR was the method, and the copy in TCRdb shows in-frame clones only, minus some. The sample yields about 33,000 clones, approximately 91% seen once. This CDR3 is built from 14 residues. Germline assignment: CDR1 SGHRS and CDR2 YFSETQ. The V end lost 4 bases, the J end lost 7 bases, and 14 bases lay between the germline ends. This clone has just one count. The receptor was derived from a female donor in good health, enrolled as a control in a pregnancy study. The material was CD4+ T cells from peripheral blood mononuclear cells, obtained in the third trimester of pregnancy. The rearrangement links TRBV5-1 to TRBJ2-2; the D gene is possibly TRBD2 (6 bases). CDR3 in DNA: TGCGCCAGCAGCCTCCGGGGGTCGAGCGGGGAGCTGTTTTTT. This translates into CASSLRGSSGELFF.